Below, 26 T cell receptor beta chains from the same sample are listed, as sequenced in a study of human T cells and chemical hapten exposure. TCRdb reprocessed the RACE reads with MiXCR, giving one entry per CDR3 protein. The repertoire holds over 65,000 distinct CDR3 sequences, with more than 9% as singletons. Time point defined: patch test 2, 6 weeks after DPC sensitization. The treatment: therapeutic diphenylcyclopropenone sensitization with weekly scalp DPC. The source was whole blood, collected in connection with sensitization to the hapten diphenylcyclopropenone (DPC). Receptors were obtained from a man aged 18 to 30 with alopecia areata. Some clones in this sample may be carry-over from other donors' samples.

In its sample, this clonotype was seen many times. V and J are TRBV7-6 and TRBJ2-6; D possibly uses TRBD1 or TRBD2 (5 bases each). CDR3 length: 15 residues. Looked up from germline, CDR1 is SGHVS and CDR2 is FNYEAQ. The ends were cut back, 5 bases at V and 4 bases at J, with 12 bases in the middle. The CDR3 sequence: CASSQPGTGANVLTF. The CDR3 DNA reads as TGTGCCAGCAGCCAACCAGGGACCGGGGCCAACGTCCTGACTTTC.

This clonotype has just one count. The chain employs TRBV10-1 and TRBJ1-4, with D unclear. Germline V CDR1 and CDR2: WNHNN, SYGVQD (reference sequence). V gave up 2 bases and J gave up 10 bases, with 20 bases separating them. The CDR3 spans 16 residues. In DNA form, the CDR3 reads TGCGCCAGCAGTGAGAAGGAAAACAGAACGACGAGAAAACTGTTTTTT. Translated: CASSEKENRTTRKLFF.

This sequence joins TRBV19 and TRBJ2-6, with D perhaps matching TRBD1 (6 bases). V lost 6 bases and J 1 base, leaving 10 bases between the germline ends. The CDR3 spans 15 residues. Germline CDR1 is LNHDA and CDR2 is SQIVND (reference sequence). CDR3 DNA: TGTGCCAGTAGCAAGACAGGATCTGGGGCCAACGTCCTGACTTTC. It codes for CASSKTGSGANVLTF.

This clonotype was observed at least ten times. The chain employs TRBV6-2 or TRBV6-3 and TRBJ2-7; D is possibly TRBD1 or TRBD2 (5 bases each). Germline V gene lookup returns CDR1 MNHEY and CDR2 SVGEGT. The CDR3 covers 13 residues. V shed 2 bases and J shed 3 bases, with 8 bases lying between them. The CDR3 region is CASSYRDLYEQYF. The DNA of the CDR3 is TGTGCCAGCAGTTACCGGGACCTCTACGAGCAGTACTTC.

The J gene is TRBJ1-1, the V gene TRBV5-6, with 8 bases matching TRBD1. J was trimmed by 8 bases and V by 5 bases; bases with no gene match: 8. Germline lookup yields CDR1 SGHDT and CDR2 YYEEEE. CDR3 length: 13 residues. The CDR3 DNA reads TGTGCCAGCAGGCGGACAGGGAGGAGCGAAGCTTTCTTT. This codes for CASRRTGRSEAFF.

CDR3 in amino acids: CASSDGGRVTDTQYF. The DNA of the CDR3 is TGTGCCAGCAGTGACGGGGGTCGGGTCACAGATACGCAGTATTTT. This chain joins TRBV6-4 and TRBJ2-3; perhaps D is TRBD1 or TRBD2 (5 bases each). The germline V gene encodes CDR1 MRHNA and CDR2 SNTAGT. The CDR3 runs 15 residues. V lost 2 bases and J lost 2, with 11 bases in between.

This clonotype was counted many times. The gene calls are TRBV3-1 and TRBJ1-1; D unclear. V shed 8 bases and J shed 0 bases, with 7 bases lying between them. CDR1 and CDR2 from the germline V gene are LGHDT and YNNKEL (reference sequence). CDR3 length: 12 amino acids. The CDR3 loop reads CASGEVNTEAFF. The CDR3 DNA reads TGTGCCAGCGGGGAAGTGAACACTGAAGCTTTCTTT.

There are a few counts of this clonotype. The chain joins TRBV11-2 to TRBJ1-1, with D uncertain. Germline CDR1 and CDR2: SGHAT and FQNNGV. The CDR3 contains 14 residues. With 5 bases removed from V and 5 bases from J, the gap between germline ends came to 15 bases. CDR3 DNA: TGTGCCAGCAGCCCAGTGGCGGGAAGGACTGAAGCTTTCTTT. Amino acids: CASSPVAGRTEAFF.

V gene TRBV9 combines with J gene TRBJ2-7; possible D gene TRBD1, 6 bases. This CDR3 has 15 amino acids. V lost 2 bases and J 3 bases, leaving 15 bases between the germline ends. CDR1 is SGDLS and CDR2 is YYNGEE in the germline V gene. The CDR3 region is CASSVGQGSLYEQYF. The DNA for the CDR3 is TGTGCCAGCAGCGTGGGGCAGGGGTCCCTCTACGAGCAGTACTTC.

The rearrangement joins TRBV3-1 to TRBJ1-5; 11 bases agree with TRBD1. Germline-derived CDR1 and CDR2 are LGHDT and YNNKEL (reference sequence). V dropped 1 base and J dropped 8; count of bases not matched to a gene: 4. This CDR3 region has 15 residues. The CDR3 loop is CASSQGTGGSKPQHF. The CDR3 region has the DNA TGTGCCAGCAGCCAAGGGACAGGGGGCAGTAAGCCCCAGCATTTT.

This clonotype has a handful of counts. The V and J genes are TRBV10-3 and TRBJ2-3, with D unresolved. This CDR3 region has 12 residues. Between the trimmed V and J ends, which lost 6 bases and 4 bases, there was a span of 8 bases. Germline CDR1 and CDR2: ENHRY and SYGVKD. The CDR3 DNA reads as TGTGCCATCAGGGGTTCGGCAGATACGCAGTATTTT. It codes for CAIRGSADTQYF.

V and J are TRBV4-3 and TRBJ2-4; D tentatively reads TRBD1 or TRBD2 (6 bases each). V was pared by 0 bases and J by 0 bases, with 12 bases between. There are 17 residues in the CDR3. CDR1 is LGHNA, CDR2 YSLEER, per germline. The CDR3 DNA is TGCGCCAGCAGCCAAGAAGACAGGCGGGGAGCCAAAAACATTCAGTACTTC. It translates to CASSQEDRRGAKNIQYF.

The table lists this clonotype with many counts. This chain joins TRBV29-1 and TRBJ2-7; a possible D gene is TRBD2 (5 bases). V shed 1 base and J shed 4 bases, with 14 bases lying between them. This CDR3 region has 14 residues. CDR1 and CDR2 (germline): SQVTM, ANQGSEA. In DNA, the CDR3 is TGCAGCGTTGAAGTCACGGGGAAGCCTTACGAGCAGTACTTC. Encoded protein: CSVEVTGKPYEQYF.

This clonotype came up many times. The chain is built from TRBV7-6 and TRBJ2-2; D is uncertain. Looked up from germline, CDR1 is SGHVS and CDR2 is FNYEAQ. The CDR3 extends over 12 amino acids. Trimming left V 2 bases short and J 5 bases short, with 3 bases between. CDR3 nucleotide sequence: TGTGCCAGCAGCTTATTTACCGGGGAGCTGTTTTTT. This translates into CASSLFTGELFF.

The J gene is TRBJ2-1, the V gene TRBV11-2; no reliable D call. In germline, CDR1 is SGHAT, CDR2 FQNNGV. This CDR3 comprises 15 residues. The V end was cut by 5 bases, the J end by 4 bases, with 15 bases between. DNA for the CDR3: TGTGCCAGCAGCCCCCCCTACCGCCCATACAATGAGCAGTTCTTC. Its translation is CASSPPYRPYNEQFF.

This chain connects TRBV20-1 to TRBJ2-7; D gene unclear. The CDR3 totals 13 residues. Between the trimmed V and J ends, which lost 2 bases and 0 bases, there was a span of 8 bases. Germline V lookup: CDR1 DFQATT, CDR2 SNEGSKA (reference sequence). In nucleotides, the CDR3 is TGCAGTGCTAGATCCCAGGTCTCCTACGAGCAGTACTTC. Residues: CSARSQVSYEQYF.

This clonotype was detected ten times or more. The V gene is TRBV29-1, the J gene TRBJ2-1; TRBD2 matches at 9 bases. This CDR3 region has 14 residues. The germline CDR1 and CDR2 sequences are SQVTM and ANQGSEA. J lost 3 bases, V lost 4 bases, and 4 bases had no gene match. The CDR3 nucleotides read TGCAGCGTTGCAGCGGGGGGAAGCTACAATGAGCAGTTCTTC. Protein: CSVAAGGSYNEQFF.

This sequence joins TRBV5-6 and TRBJ2-6; the D is unclear. This CDR3 is 13 amino acids long. V was shortened by 2 bases and J by 0 bases, with 0 bases between the two germline ends. From germline, CDR1 is SGHDT and CDR2 YYEEEE. For the CDR3, the DNA is TGTGCCAGCAGCTTCTCTGGGGCCAACGTCCTGACTTTC. This gives the protein CASSFSGANVLTF.

J is TRBJ2-7 and V is TRBV7-2, with D perhaps TRBD1 or TRBD2 (5 bases each). The CDR3 spans 15 residues. V was clipped by 3 bases and J by 4 bases, with 16 bases between them. CDR1 is SGHTA, CDR2 FQGNSA, per germline. In nucleotides, the CDR3 is TGTGCCAGCAGCTTGGGGGTCCGGAACAGTTACGAGCAGTACTTC. Translation: CASSLGVRNSYEQYF.

This clonotype was observed at least ten times. The chain combines TRBV11-2 with TRBJ2-6; D ambiguous. This CDR3 has 16 residues. Germline V lookup: CDR1 SGHAT, CDR2 FQNNGV. The V end lost 4 bases, the J end lost 0 bases, and 10 bases lay between the germline ends. CDR3 protein: CASSSWGSSGANVLTF. In DNA, the CDR3 is TGTGCCAGCAGCTCCTGGGGTAGCTCTGGGGCCAACGTCCTGACTTTC.

This clonotype was seen a handful of times. V is TRBV29-1 and J is TRBJ1-2, with no clear D. Trimming pared 7 bases from V and 4 bases from J, leaving 13 bases between. This CDR3 is 12 amino acids long. Germline values: CDR1 SQVTM, CDR2 ANQGSEA. The CDR3 spells CSAFVGFYGYTF. CDR3 in DNA: TGCAGCGCCTTTGTGGGCTTCTATGGCTACACCTTC.

This clonotype was recorded at least ten times. The chain combines TRBV7-9 with TRBJ2-7; D is possibly TRBD1 (6 bases). Trimming cost V 4 bases and J 5 bases, with 21 bases left between them. Germline lookup yields CDR1 SEHNR and CDR2 FQNEAQ (reference sequence). There are 16 residues in the CDR3. The CDR3 protein is CASSSIEGPAGDEQYF. CDR3 in DNA: TGTGCCAGCAGCTCTATCGAAGGACCTGCAGGGGACGAGCAGTACTTC.

To note about this clonotype: The conserved phenylalanine or tryptophan is not found at the CDR3 terminus, so this likely reflects a read error. The V gene is TRBV20-1, the J gene TRBJ2-5; possible D gene TRBD1, 6 bases. Germline V CDR1 and CDR2: DFQATT, SNEGSKA (reference sequence). This CDR3 region has 13 residues. Trimming removed 0 bases from V and 3 bases from J, with 8 bases in between. The CDR3 bases are TGCAGTGCTAGAGAAGCAGGGGAAGAGACCCAGTACTCC. Protein product: CSAREAGEETQYS.

This clonotype came up many times. The V gene is TRBV4-3, the J gene TRBJ2-2, with no clear D. Germline V gene lookup returns CDR1 LGHNA and CDR2 YSLEER. The CDR3 is 14 residues long. V dropped 3 bases and J dropped 0 bases, with 5 bases sitting between them. CDR3 DNA: TGCGCCAGCAGCCACCAAGCGAACACCGGGGAGCTGTTTTTT. It is translated as CASSHQANTGELFF.

This sequence joins TRBV5-6 and TRBJ2-1; D gene ambiguous. V lost 4 bases to trimming and J lost 0 bases, with 14 bases between them. Germline V lookup: CDR1 SGHDT, CDR2 YYEEEE. This CDR3 has 16 residues. Here the CDR3 DNA reads TGTGCCAGCAGCCCGATGCCCCGGAGCTCCTACAATGAGCAGTTCTTC. Amino acids: CASSPMPRSSYNEQFF.

This clonotype has ten or more counts. V is TRBV7-2 and J is TRBJ1-1, with no clear D. The CDR3 spans 13 residues. Germline V gives CDR1 SGHTA, CDR2 FQGNSA. The ends were cut back, 5 bases at V and 4 bases at J, with 11 bases in the middle. The CDR3 protein is CASSKNGVTEAFF. The CDR3 bases are TGTGCCAGCAGCAAAAATGGAGTCACTGAAGCTTTCTTT.